A single sample is the source of the 18 T cell receptor beta chains below, sequenced in a study of blood T cell repertoires in COVID-19. Profiled with immunoSEQ multiplex PCR; TCRdb holds only in-frame clones, not every one. This table holds about 190,000 clones, 80% to 90% found once. Source material: peripheral blood. The receptors originated from a woman in her 70s with active or convalescent COVID-19.

The rearrangement joins TRBV7-9 to TRBJ2-5, with 7 bases that match TRBD1. The CDR3 spans 15 residues. The V gene end was trimmed by 0 bases and the J gene end by 2 bases; junction bases not matched to a gene: 3. Looked up from germline, CDR1 is SEHNR and CDR2 is FQNEAQ (reference sequence). This chain's CDR3 is CASSLAGTDQETQYF. The CDR3 DNA reads as TGTGCCAGCAGCTTAGCTGGGACAGATCAAGAGACCCAGTACTTC.

The CDR3 sequence is CASSRLAGGPNTGELFF. CDR3 nucleotides: TGTGCCAGCAGTAGACTAGCGGGAGGGCCCAACACCGGGGAGCTGTTTTTT. The chain is built from TRBV2 and TRBJ2-2, with 14 positions matching TRBD2. The CDR3 length is 17 residues. The V gene's germline CDR1 is SNHLY and CDR2 FYNNEI. After removal of 5 bases from V and 2 bases from J, the junction contained 4 bases not matched to a gene.

This clone was recorded only once. V and J are TRBV28 and TRBJ1-1; 7 bases map to TRBD1. The ends lost 7 bases at V and 1 base at J; junction bases unmatched: 9. The CDR3 consists of 15 residues. Per the germline V gene, CDR1 is MDHEN and CDR2 is SYDVKM. CDR3 nucleotides: TGTGCCAGCAACCCACCCGACAGGGAGAACACTGAAGCTTTCTTT. As protein: CASNPPDRENTEAFF.

The V gene is TRBV7-2, the J gene TRBJ2-7, with 8 nucleotides matching TRBD2. The CDR3 extends over 17 amino acids. Per the germline V gene, CDR1 is SGHTA and CDR2 is FQGNSA. With V trimmed by 3 bases and J by 1 base, 11 bases remained unmatched. The CDR3 spells CASSFRGGIEGSYEQYF. Written as DNA, the CDR3 is TGTGCCAGCAGCTTCCGGGGGGGGATAGAGGGATCCTACGAGCAGTACTTC.

V is TRBV6-5 and J is TRBJ2-7; 7 nucleotides agree with TRBD2. The CDR3 spans 13 residues. The germline CDR1 and CDR2 sequences are MNHEY and SVGAGI. Losses at the gene ends were 6 bases for V and 3 bases for J; bases not matched to a gene: 5. The CDR3 bases are TGTGCCAGCAGCCGGGACTATTACTACGAGCAGTACTTC. This gives the protein CASSRDYYYEQYF.

The rearrangement joins TRBV6-5 to TRBJ2-3; D is possibly TRBD2 (5 bases). V lost 2 bases, J lost 5 bases, and 8 bases lay in between. The CDR3 length is 13 residues. The germline gives CDR1 MNHEY, CDR2 SVGAGI. CDR3 amino acids: CASSYGLKDTQYF. The CDR3 DNA follows: TGTGCCAGCAGTTACGGACTCAAAGATACGCAGTATTTT.

This clone was seen only a few times. The chain couples TRBV28 to TRBJ1-2, with D possibly being TRBD1 (5 bases). Trimming pared 2 bases from V and 2 bases from J, leaving 9 bases between. This CDR3 region has 14 residues. Germline V gene lookup returns CDR1 MDHEN and CDR2 SYDVKM. CDR3 in amino acids: CASSLTGPNYGYTF. The CDR3, as DNA: TGTGCCAGCAGTTTAACAGGCCCAAACTATGGCTACACCTTC.

The genes are TRBV5-4 and TRBJ2-1; TRBD2 agrees at 11 bases. The CDR3 has 16 amino acids. Germline CDR1 SGHNT, CDR2 YYREEE (reference sequence). V dropped 0 bases and J dropped 7; count of bases not matched to a gene: 6. The CDR3 nucleotides are TGTGCCAGCAGCTTGGTTGGTAGCGGGGGGGAGAATGAGCAGTTCTTC. Protein sequence: CASSLVGSGGENEQFF.

This rearrangement joins TRBV10-2 to TRBJ2-5; D may be TRBD2 (6 bases). Trimming stripped 8 bases from V and 2 bases from J, with 18 bases between. The CDR3 loop spans 15 amino acids. Germline assignment: CDR1 WSHSY and CDR2 SAAADI. The CDR3 bases are TGCGCCAGCGCCTCGCATCGGCGGGGTCAAGAGACCCAGTACTTC. It is translated as CASASHRRGQETQYF.

This clone showed up just a few times. The chain's CDR3 is CASSLGIQGAAEAFF. DNA of the CDR3: TGTGCCAGCAGCTTAGGGATACAGGGGGCAGCTGAAGCTTTCTTT. The chain couples TRBV11-3 to TRBJ1-1, with TRBD1 matching 9 bases. Germline V gene sequence: CDR1 SGHNT, CDR2 YENEEA. J gave up 6 bases and V 1 base, and 6 bases lay outside the gene matches. There are 15 residues in the CDR3. Together with reference TRBV11-3 and TRBJ1-1, the CDR3 gives the full variable domain: EAGVVQSPRYKIIEKKQPVAFWCNPISGHNTLYWYLQNLGQGPELLIRYENEEAVDDSQLPKDRFSAERLKGVDSTLKIQPAELGDSAVYLCASSLGIQGAAEAFFGQGTRLTVV.

Note on this clone: The germline gene is not matched at one end of the junction; a read error may be the cause. CDR3 DNA sequence: TGTGCCAGCAGCGTAGCCGGGACAGGGGGCACAACGGCTTTT. Its translation is CASSVAGTGGTTAF. The chain joins TRBV9 to TRBJ2-3, with 12 positions matching TRBD1. This CDR3 contains 14 residues. CDR1 is SGDLS, CDR2 YYNGEE, per germline.

J is TRBJ2-6 and V is TRBV7-3; tentatively, D is TRBD1 (5 bases). Trimming shortened V by 2 bases and J by 4 bases, and 9 bases separated the two germline ends. CDR3 length: 15 residues. CDR1 SGHTA and CDR2 FQGTGA come from the germline V gene. CDR3 region: CASSLQGLGANVLTF. The CDR3 coding sequence is TGTGCCAGCAGCTTACAGGGTCTGGGGGCCAACGTCCTGACTTTC.

The sample holds a few counts of this clone. The V gene is TRBV30, the J gene TRBJ1-3, with 8 nucleotides matching TRBD1. J lost 1 base, V lost 7 bases, and 15 bases had no gene match. The CDR3 has 17 amino acids. CDR1 is GTSNPN and CDR2 is SVGIG in the germline V gene (reference sequence). CDR3 DNA: TGTGCCTCGGTTTACAGGGGGTTCCTTCCGTCTGGAAACACCATATATTTT. This codes for CASVYRGFLPSGNTIYF. Variable domain in full (rest from reference TRBV30 and TRBJ1-3): SQTIHQWPATLVQPVGSPLSLECTVEGTSNPNLYWYRQAAGRGLQLLFYSVGIGQISSEVPQNLSASRPQDRQFILSSKKLLLSDSGFYLCASVYRGFLPSGNTIYFGEGSWLTVV.

J is TRBJ1-5 and V is TRBV28; 8 nucleotides line up with TRBD1. From germline, CDR1 is MDHEN and CDR2 SYDVKM. CDR3 length: 13 residues. V lost 7 bases to trimming and J lost 4 bases; unmatched junction nucleotides: 3. The DNA of the CDR3 is TGTGCCAGCACCCGACAGGGGAATCAGCCCCAGCATTTT. It yields the protein CASTRQGNQPQHF. The full variable domain, with the rest looked up from reference TRBV28 and TRBJ1-5, is DVKVTQSSRYLVKRTGEKVFLECVQDMDHENMFWYRQDPGLGLRLIYFSYDVKMKEKGDIPEGYSVSREKKERFSLILESASTNQTSMYLCASTRQGNQPQHFGDGTRLSIL.

This clone was counted a single time. The V and J genes are TRBV18 and TRBJ2-1; 9 nucleotides align to TRBD2. J lost 1 base, V lost 6 bases, and 13 bases had no gene match. The germline V gene has CDR1 KGHSH and CDR2 LQKENI. CDR3 size: 18 residues. CDR3 loop: CASSPTPTSGKSYNEQFF. In DNA, the CDR3 is TGTGCCAGCTCCCCCACCCCGACTAGCGGCAAATCCTACAATGAGCAGTTCTTC. The full variable domain, rest sourced from reference TRBV18 and TRBJ2-1, is NAGVMQNPRHLVRRRGQEARLRCSPMKGHSHVYWYRQLPEEGLKFMVYLQKENIIDESGMPKERFSAEFPKEGPSILRIQQVVRGDSAAYFCASSPTPTSGKSYNEQFFGPGTRLTVL.

This chain connects TRBV7-9 to TRBJ1-1; D might be TRBD1 (6 bases). V was clipped by 0 bases and J by 0 bases, with 8 bases between them. Germline-derived CDR1 and CDR2 are SEHNR and FQNEAQ (reference sequence). The CDR3 totals 15 residues. DNA for the CDR3: TGTGCCAGCAGCTTAGCTGGACAGCTGAACACTGAAGCTTTCTTT. Translation gives CASSLAGQLNTEAFF.

The table lists this clone with a few counts. The genes are TRBV2 and TRBJ2-7; 13 bases match TRBD2. V dropped 6 bases and J dropped 3; count of bases not matched to a gene: 5. Germline lookup yields CDR1 SNHLY and CDR2 FYNNEI. The CDR3 is 15 residues long. The DNA for the CDR3 is TGTGCCAGCAGACCTAGACTAGCGGGAGGCTACGAGCAGTACTTC. Translated: CASRPRLAGGYEQYF.

V usage is TRBV3-1 (or the pseudogene TRBV3-2) and J usage is TRBJ2-7; 8 bases agree with TRBD2. Per the germline V gene, CDR1 is LGHDT and CDR2 is YNNKEL (reference sequence). Trimming removed 0 bases from V and 2 bases from J; junction bases left unmatched: 9. CDR3 length: 17 amino acids. The CDR3 nucleotides read TGTGCCAGCAGCCAAGAAAATTTAGCGGGGAGGGCCTACGAGCAGTACTTC. Translated: CASSQENLAGRAYEQYF.